This TCR beta chain was sequenced during a study of regulatory T cells in long-lasting Graves disease. Looking at the study overall: Antithyroid drug exposure in newly diagnosed Graves' patients had lasted under 3 months.

CDR1 is MNHEY and CDR2 is SVGEGT in the germline V gene. This CDR3 has 13 amino acids. V was pared by 7 bases and J by 6 bases, with 13 bases between. Findings and caveats of the study: Study of thyroid tissue was not done, with only peripheral blood studied.

Documented time point: newly diagnosed GD, antithyroid drugs for less than 3 months. RNA extracted from PBMCs served as the sequencing template. In this cohort, patients came from an endocrinology department located in Xi'an, China. The sample holds many counts of this clonotype. The antigen is not known. In building TCR beta libraries, iRepertoire HTBI primers were used together with Arm-PCR of CDR3 regions. TCRdb redid the calling of the multiplex PCR reads with MiXCR, one entry per CDR3 protein. The table records more than 300,000 distinct CDR3 sequences, around a sixth of them present only once. Sequencing used peripheral blood mononuclear cells (PBMCs), obtained at new diagnosis, from a patient treated with antithyroid drugs. The V gene is TRBV6-2 or TRBV6-3, the J gene TRBJ1-5; D unclear. This sequence originates from a female donor with Graves disease. In DNA, the CDR3 is TGTGCCAGCACCAACGCGGGATTTCAGCCCCAGCATTTT. Its protein product is CASTNAGFQPQHF.